This TCR beta chain was recovered during a study of T cell changes during pregnancy in multiple sclerosis. CDR1 is MNHEY, CDR2 SVGAGI, per germline. The CDR3 contains 15 residues. V lost 5 bases to trimming and J lost 0 bases, with 13 bases between them. The repertoire was sequenced with immunoSEQ multiplex PCR; TCRdb's copy has only in-frame clones and lacks some. The table records 55,000 to 80,000 clones, roughly 90% of them present only once. This chain connects TRBV6-5 to TRBJ1-1; D perhaps matches TRBD1 (6 bases). This specimen was peripheral blood, taken after pregnancy. The receptor's source is a female donor in good health, enrolled as a control in a pregnancy study. CDR3 sequence reads: CASSHGQFMNTEAFF. The DNA of the CDR3 is TGTGCCAGCAGTCACGGACAGTTCATGAACACTGAAGCTTTCTTT.